These T cell receptor beta chains were read from a single sample in a study of cytomegalovirus exposure and HLA in healthy donors. Measured with immunoSEQ multiplex PCR; TCRdb has only the in-frame clones, and not every one. The repertoire table contains 40,000 to 60,000 clones. The sequencing sample was made of PBMCs. These receptors came from a man aged 40-50 years in good health and CMV-seropositive. CDR3s include the opening cysteine and the closing phenylalanine or tryptophan. D genes are given only for firm matches.

D gene,J gene,V gene,CDR3 DNA,CDR3 protein
NA,TRBJ1-5,TRBV7-6,TGTGCCAGCAGCTTAGGGGCTGAGACCAATCAGCCCCAGCATTTT,CASSLGAETNQPQHF
TRBD1,TRBJ1-3,TRBV9,TGTGCCAGCAGCGATTCCCCTTCACAGGGGAAAAACTCTGGAAACACCATATATTTT,CASSDSPSQGKNSGNTIYF
TRBD1,TRBJ2-7,TRBV6-1,TGTGCCAGCAGTGGTTCCTTTGGGACAGGTTGGGAAGAGCAGTACTTC,CASSGSFGTGWEEQYF
TRBD2,TRBJ2-7,TRBV9,TGTGCCAGCAGCGTAGAAGGACTAGCCCACGAGCAGTACTTC,CASSVEGLAHEQYF
TRBD1,TRBJ2-3,TRBV4-3,TGCGCCAGCAGCCAACAGAGACAGGGGGGCACAGATACGCAGTATTTT,CASSQQRQGGTDTQYF
TRBD1,TRBJ2-1,TRBV4-1,TGCGCCAGCAGCCAAGAGGGACAGGGGTGGAATGAGCAGTTCTTC,CASSQEGQGWNEQFF
TRBD2,TRBJ2-1,TRBV9,TGTGCCAGCAGCCCAGAAGGCGGGAGGATAGCAAGTGAGCAGTTCTTC,CASSPEGGRIASEQFF
NA,TRBJ2-3,TRBV4-2,TGTGCCAGCAGCCAAGATCAGAACGGGGGTCACACAGATACGCAGTATTTT,CASSQDQNGGHTDTQYF
TRBD2,TRBJ2-2,TRBV5-4,TGTGCCAGCAGCTGGAGGGAGACTAGCGTAAACGGGGAGCTGTTTTTT,CASSWRETSVNGELFF
TRBD1,TRBJ1-3,TRBV9,TGTGCCAGCAGCGTAGGGGGACAGGGTGGTTATGGAAACACCATATATTTT,CASSVGGQGGYGNTIYF
TRBD2,TRBJ2-1,TRBV30,TGTGCCTGGAGTGCAACCTTACCGGGACTAGCGGGATGGGAGCAGTTCTTC,CAWSATLPGLAGWEQFF
NA,TRBJ1-5,TRBV18,TGTGCCAGCTCACCTGGCGGGACTCAGAATCAGCCCCAGCATTTT,CASSPGGTQNQPQHF
NA,TRBJ2-1,TRBV18,TGTGCCAGCTCACGACAGAATAATGAGCAGTTCTTC,CASSRQNNEQFF
NA,TRBJ2-3,TRBV7-2,TGTGCCAGCAGCTTAGCGCGCACACAACAGGCAGATACGCAGTATTTT,CASSLARTQQADTQYF
NA,TRBJ1-1,TRBV30,TGTGCCTGGAGCAGACAGGTAGGCACTGAAGCTTTCTTT,CAWSRQVGTEAFF
TRBD1,TRBJ2-7,TRBV5-6,TGTGCCAGCAGCTCGACAGGGGGGTTATCCGAGCAGTACTTC,CASSSTGGLSEQYF
TRBD1,TRBJ2-1,TRBV5-6,TGTGCCAGCAGCAACAGGGGGCGCGGAGGTGAGCAGTTCTTC,CASSNRGRGGEQFF
NA,TRBJ1-1,TRBV30,TGTGCCTGGAGACGACTCATCGACACTGAAGCTTTCTTT,CAWRRLIDTEAFF
NA,TRBJ2-7,TRBV7-2,TGTGCCAGCAGCAGGACGGAGGGGACCTACGAGCAGTACTTC,CASSRTEGTYEQYF
TRBD1,TRBJ2-3,TRBV5-8,TGTGCCAGCAGCTTGTTATCCCGGAGGACAGGGGGGACCACAGATACGCAGTATTTT,CASSLLSRRTGGTTDTQYF
TRBD1,TRBJ2-7,TRBV9,TGTGCCAGCGGGGGGACAGGGGGCCGCGAGCAGTACTTC,CASGGTGGREQYF
NA,TRBJ1-2,TRBV28,TGTGCCAGCAGTTCCGGACCGGGAGACTATGGCTACACCTTC,CASSSGPGDYGYTF
TRBD1,TRBJ1-2,TRBV2,TGTGCCAGCAGGGAACCCTACAGGGGCCGTAACTATGGCTACACCTTC,CASREPYRGRNYGYTF
NA,TRBJ2-7,TRBV7-8,TGTGCCAGCAGCCAGCCAGCGCTCTCCTACGAGCAGTACTTC,CASSQPALSYEQYF